This T cell receptor (beta chain) comes out of a study of blood T cell repertoires in COVID-19. The wider study: Both acute and convalescent COVID-19 samples were obtained from the United States, Italy and Spain.

Adults between about 18 and 89 years of age took part from 24 US areas. Participants reported their clinical history, and cohort assignment relied on those reports. This clone was picked up a small number of times. Measured with immunoSEQ multiplex PCR; TCRdb has only the in-frame clones, and not every one. The sample yields roughly 140,000 clones, over 80% seen once. Sequenced: PBMCs or T cells enriched from blood (not recorded which). This clonotype was sampled from a woman aged 40 to 50 who had recovered from COVID-19.

The CDR3 loop reads CASSFAKTGPGLAGGAPQETQYF. In DNA form, the CDR3 reads TGCGCCAGCAGCTTTGCCAAGACGGGGCCGGGACTAGCGGGAGGGGCCCCTCAAGAGACCCAGTACTTC. V and J are TRBV5-1 and TRBJ2-5, with 16 positions matching TRBD2. CDR1 SGHRS and CDR2 YFSETQ come from the germline V gene. J was trimmed by 2 bases and V by 2 bases; bases with no gene match: 21. The CDR3 contains 23 residues.